These 26 T cell receptor beta chains were sequenced from one sample in a study of human T cells and chemical hapten exposure. Each CDR3 protein is one row after TCRdb ran MiXCR on the RACE reads. The repertoire holds 74,000 or so distinct CDR3 sequences, with roughly 12% as singletons. The time point denotes: patch test 1, 2 weeks after DPC sensitization. Treatment indicated: therapeutic diphenylcyclopropenone sensitization with weekly scalp DPC. The sample consisted of whole blood, taken in connection with sensitization to the hapten diphenylcyclopropenone (DPC). The receptor source for this set is a woman in her sixties or seventies with alopecia areata. Some clones in this sample may be carry-over from other donors' samples.

This clonotype was counted ten times or more. V is TRBV20-1 and J is TRBJ1-6; D unclear. Germline CDR1 reads DFQATT; CDR2 reads SNEGSKA (reference sequence). Trimming left V 0 bases short and J 9 bases short, with 15 bases between. The CDR3 runs to 15 residues. The CDR3 DNA reads TGCAGTGCTAGAGATAGGGTTTTTGATGGTTCACCCCTCCACTTT. Translated, it gives CSARDRVFDGSPLHF.

In this sample, this clonotype turned up many times. The chain couples TRBV12-3 or TRBV12-4 to TRBJ1-2; D call uncertain. The V end lost 2 bases, the J end lost 2 bases, and 6 bases lay between the germline ends. The CDR3 contains 13 residues. CDR3 sequence: CASSLSGNYGYTF. As DNA, the CDR3 is TGTGCCAGCAGTTTATCGGGAAACTATGGCTACACCTTC.

This clonotype was recorded at least ten times. The chain carries TRBV2 and TRBJ1-2, with D possibly TRBD1 on 5 matching bases. The V and J ends lost 6 bases and 5 bases respectively, with 7 bases between them. In germline, CDR1 is SNHLY, CDR2 FYNNEI. The CDR3 totals 11 residues. CDR3 bases: TGTGCCAGCAGCAGGGTGTATGGCTACACCTTC. It yields the protein CASSRVYGYTF. Full variable domain (remainder filled in from reference TRBV2 and TRBJ1-2): EPEVTQTPSHQVTQMGQEVILRCVPISNHLYFYWYRQILGQKVEFLVSFYNNEISEKSEIFDDQFSVERPDGSNFTLKIRSTKLEDSAMYFCASSRVYGYTFGSGTRLTVV.

The rearrangement joins TRBV9 to TRBJ1-4; TRBD1 matches at 7 bases. The CDR3 runs 14 residues. The germline gives CDR1 SGDLS, CDR2 YYNGEE. Unmatched junction bases numbered 6, after V lost 3 bases and J lost 7 bases. CDR3: CASSATGQSEKLFF. DNA of the CDR3: TGTGCCAGCAGCGCGACAGGGCAGAGTGAAAAACTGTTTTTT.

This clonotype was counted many times. The chain uses TRBV5-4 and TRBJ2-5; D is unclear. Looked up from germline, CDR1 is SGHNT and CDR2 is YYREEE (reference sequence). V was cut by 3 bases and J by 10 bases, with 16 bases left in between. This CDR3 is built from 13 residues. The CDR3 DNA sequence: TGTGCCAGCAGCTCCCCTTCCGAGGTGAACCAGTACTTC. Translated, it gives CASSSPSEVNQYF. Looking up the rest from reference TRBV5-4 and TRBJ2-5 gives the full variable domain: ETGVTQSPTHLIKTRGQQVTLRCSSQSGHNTVSWYQQALGQGPQFIFQYYREEENGRGNFPPRFSGLQFPNYSSELNVNALELDDSALYLCASSSPSEVNQYFGPGTRLLVL.

The rearrangement joins TRBV7-3 to TRBJ2-2, with 7 positions matching TRBD2. Germline values: CDR1 SGHTA, CDR2 FQGTGA. The CDR3 extends over 16 amino acids. With V trimmed by 2 bases and J by 1 base, 4 bases remained unmatched. In DNA, the CDR3 is TGTGCCAGCAGCTTATTGAGCGGGGTGAACACCGGGGAGCTGTTTTTT. It codes for CASSLLSGVNTGELFF.

In its sample, this clonotype was seen many times. The V call is TRBV9, the J call TRBJ2-7; D tentatively fits TRBD1 or TRBD2 (5 bases each). Trimming stripped 4 bases from V and 2 bases from J, with 16 bases between. The germline V gene has CDR1 SGDLS and CDR2 YYNGEE. The CDR3 loop spans 15 amino acids. The CDR3 loop is CASSTGTAPAYEQYF. CDR3 nucleotide sequence: TGTGCCAGCAGCACTGGGACGGCTCCGGCCTACGAGCAGTACTTC.

In this sample, this clonotype turned up a few times. The chain employs TRBV1 and TRBJ2-7. TRBV1 is termed a pseudogene. This CDR3 has 14 amino acids. The CDR3, as DNA: TGCACCAGCAGCCAAGAATGCAGGCTCTACGAGCAGTACTTC. Translated: CTSSQECRLYEQYF.

This clonotype showed up many times. The chain uses TRBV27 and TRBJ1-2, with 9 bases matching TRBD1. Germline lookup yields CDR1 MNHEY and CDR2 SMNVEV (reference sequence). With V trimmed by 5 bases and J by 4 bases, 8 bases remained unmatched. This CDR3 has 15 amino acids. The CDR3 sequence is CASSEYRGRGYGYTF. The DNA of the CDR3 is TGTGCCAGCAGTGAGTACAGGGGGCGCGGCTATGGCTACACCTTC.

This clonotype was found once. The chain uses TRBV2 and TRBJ1-6; 8 nucleotides align to TRBD1. Trimming at V came to 6 bases and at J to 9 bases, leaving 7 bases not matched to a gene. The CDR3 spans 14 residues. Germline assignment: CDR1 SNHLY and CDR2 FYNNEI. The CDR3 is CASRITGGSSPLHF. In DNA, the CDR3 is TGTGCCAGCAGGATTACAGGGGGAAGTTCACCCCTCCACTTT.

The table lists this clonotype with many counts. J is TRBJ2-2 and V is TRBV12-3 or TRBV12-4, with a possible D match to TRBD1 (5 bases). This CDR3 comprises 14 residues. The V and J ends lost 2 bases and 4 bases respectively, with 8 bases between them. In nucleotides, the CDR3 is TGTGCCAGCAGTTTATGGGGCGCCACCGGGGAGCTGTTTTTT. It translates to CASSLWGATGELFF.

This clonotype was seen ten or more times. The chain links TRBV18 to TRBJ2-3; the match to TRBD1 covers 8 bases. Germline values: CDR1 KGHSH, CDR2 LQKENI. CDR3 length equals 16 residues. The trim removed 3 bases at V and 0 bases at J, leaving 5 bases unmatched. CDR3 in amino acids: CASSPGQVISTDTQYF. The CDR3 nucleotides are TGTGCCAGCTCACCGGGACAGGTGATTAGCACAGATACGCAGTATTTT.

This clonotype was picked up many times. The V gene is TRBV19, the J gene TRBJ2-4; maybe TRBD1 (6 bases). V was pared by 7 bases and J by 1 base, with 23 bases between. CDR1 is LNHDA, CDR2 SQIVND, per germline (reference sequence). There are 18 residues in the CDR3. CDR3 sequence reads: CASTQTGSPAMAKNIQYF. CDR3 in DNA: TGTGCCAGTACCCAAACAGGGAGCCCTGCAATGGCCAAAAACATTCAGTACTTC.

The chain combines TRBV27 with TRBJ2-1, with D possibly being TRBD1 or TRBD2 (5 bases each). Looked up from germline, CDR1 is MNHEY and CDR2 is SMNVEV (reference sequence). V lost 9 bases and J 2 bases, leaving 14 bases between the germline ends. The CDR3 has 14 residues. The CDR3 reads CASSSLGAYNEQFF. CDR3 DNA sequence: TGTGCCAGTTCCTCACTAGGGGCCTACAATGAGCAGTTCTTC.

This clonotype was seen a few times. This chain's CDR3 is CSARDRGAANNEQFF. The CDR3 bases are TGCAGTGCTAGAGATAGGGGGGCGGCGAACAATGAGCAGTTCTTC. The rearrangement links TRBV20-1 to TRBJ2-1; tentatively, D is TRBD1 or TRBD2 (6 bases each). The germline gives CDR1 DFQATT, CDR2 SNEGSKA (reference sequence). Trimming took 0 bases from V and 5 from J, leaving 14 bases between them. The CDR3 has 15 amino acids.

This clonotype was counted at least ten times. CDR3 loop: CASSLGGQGGQPQHF. CDR3 DNA: TGTGCCAGCAGCTTAGGTGGACAGGGGGGTCAGCCCCAGCATTTT. The rearrangement links TRBV7-6 to TRBJ1-5; 10 nucleotides line up with TRBD1. The CDR3 totals 15 residues. From germline, CDR1 is SGHVS and CDR2 FNYEAQ. V shed 1 base, J shed 6 bases, and the junction held 3 bases outside the gene matches.

V is TRBV6-2 or TRBV6-3 and J is TRBJ1-1, with D maybe TRBD1 (5 bases). The germline V gene encodes CDR1 MNHEY and CDR2 SVGEGT. The CDR3 contains 15 residues. Trimming removed 5 bases from V and 0 bases from J, with 13 bases in between. CDR3 sequence reads: CASSPGVGLNTEAFF. DNA of the CDR3: TGTGCCAGCAGTCCCGGGGTGGGGCTGAACACTGAAGCTTTCTTT.

This chain's CDR3 is CASSLAGEDEQFF. The DNA for the CDR3 is TGTGCCAGCAGCTTAGCAGGGGAGGATGAGCAGTTCTTC. The chain has TRBV7-8 and TRBJ2-1; weak D call: TRBD2 (6 bases). CDR1 SGHVS and CDR2 FQNEAQ come from the germline V gene. CDR3 length: 13 amino acids. Trimming stripped 0 bases from V and 8 bases from J, with 8 bases between.

This sequence joins TRBV30 and TRBJ2-3; 8 nucleotides match TRBD1. The CDR3 loop spans 13 amino acids. Trimming removed 4 bases from V and 4 bases from J; junction bases left unmatched: 4. Germline V gives CDR1 GTSNPN, CDR2 SVGIG (reference sequence). The CDR3 coding sequence is TGTGCCTGGAAAGGACAGGGCTCAGATACGCAGTATTTT. Its protein is CAWKGQGSDTQYF.

This clonotype was observed a few times. The V gene is TRBV9, the J gene TRBJ2-3; the match to TRBD2 covers 13 bases. Trimming took 4 bases from V and 5 from J; bases not matched to a gene: 7. This CDR3 is 16 amino acids long. Germline values: CDR1 SGDLS, CDR2 YYNGEE. The CDR3 here is CASSLLGLAGVDTQYF. CDR3 in DNA: TGTGCCAGCAGCTTACTCGGACTAGCGGGGGTAGATACGCAGTATTTT.

This clonotype was seen ten or more times. The chain links TRBV7-2 to TRBJ2-3; D is perhaps TRBD2 (5 bases). The germline V and J ends were trimmed by 7 bases and 1 base, with 9 bases remaining between them. The CDR3 covers 13 residues. CDR1 SGHTA and CDR2 FQGNSA come from the germline V gene. This chain's CDR3 is CASTRERTDTQYF. The CDR3 region has the DNA TGTGCCAGCACCCGGGAACGCACAGATACGCAGTATTTT.

This clonotype came up many times. The rearrangement links TRBV20-1 to TRBJ2-7, with D uncertain. Germline V gene data show CDR1 as DFQATT and CDR2 as SNEGSKA (reference sequence). V lost 7 bases, J lost 2 bases, and 9 bases lay in between. This CDR3 is built from 11 residues. The DNA for the CDR3 is TGCAGTGGAGCCGGGCCCTACGAGCAGTACTTC. This translates into CSGAGPYEQYF.

The chain couples TRBV20-1 to TRBJ2-1; D is unclear. CDR3 size: 10 residues. Germline loops: CDR1 DFQATT, CDR2 SNEGSKA (reference sequence). V was clipped by 3 bases and J by 10 bases, with 7 bases between them. The CDR3 DNA reads as TGCAGTGCTAGCGTTGAGGAGCAGTTCTTC. Amino acid sequence: CSASVEEQFF.

This clonotype was recorded a few times. The rearrangement uses TRBV7-8 and TRBJ1-1, with D tentatively TRBD1 (5 bases). This CDR3 has 14 amino acids. CDR1 is SGHVS and CDR2 is FQNEAQ in the germline V gene. Trimming took 2 bases from V and 5 from J, leaving 12 bases between them. CDR3 loop: CASSLYQGGTEAFF. CDR3 DNA sequence: TGTGCCAGCAGCTTATATCAGGGAGGGACTGAAGCTTTCTTT.

This clonotype was counted a few times. The V gene is TRBV5-5, the J gene TRBJ1-4; 7 bases fit TRBD1. CDR1 and CDR2 from the germline V gene are SGHKS and YYEKEE (reference sequence). This CDR3 comprises 14 residues. The trim removed 2 bases at V and 5 bases at J, leaving 3 bases unmatched. The CDR3 coding sequence is TGTGCCAGCAGCTTCCAGGGGGTAAATGAAAAACTGTTTTTT. This translates into CASSFQGVNEKLFF. Drawing the rest from reference TRBV5-5 and TRBJ1-4, the complete variable domain is DAGVTQSPTHLIKTRGQQVTLRCSPISGHKSVSWYQQVLGQGPQFIFQYYEKEERGRGNFPDRFSARQFPNYSSELNVNALLLGDSALYLCASSFQGVNEKLFFGSGTQLSVL.

This clonotype was counted ten times or more. The chain recombines TRBV7-9 with TRBJ2-7, with D maybe TRBD1 (6 bases). The ends were cut back, 2 bases at V and 3 bases at J, with 14 bases in the middle. Germline loops: CDR1 SEHNR, CDR2 FQNEAQ (reference sequence). The CDR3 contains 15 residues. CDR3: CASSLPSQGFYEQYF. The CDR3 nucleotides read TGTGCCAGCAGCTTACCGTCCCAGGGGTTCTACGAGCAGTACTTC.